This paragraph covers one T cell receptor (beta chain) sequence. The sample holds many counts of this clone. Its antigen remains undetermined. No base-level quality is on record; no much larger clone is a single base apart. Library construction relied on PCR. Instrument on record: Illumina HiSeq 4000. High-throughput sequencing was used to profile the CDR3 region of the TCR beta-chain in every patient. The paper's processing steps were these. Drawing on CDR3 differences between clinicopathological groups, the researchers built a classifier meant to tell apart patients with distant-metastatic papillary thyroid cancer. Repertoire diversity was assessed with the Shannon index, and tumor-blood repertoire similarity with the Morisita-Horn index. TCRdb took the public reads, trimmed them with fastp at Q25, ran MiXCR for clone calling and kept in-frame beta chains. Here the V and J calls rest on TCRdb's processing, not on the authors' analysis. The sample yields 50,000 to 65,000 clones; roughly 4.1% were counted once. The top ten constitute more than 20% of the sample.

The data originate from a study of metastatic and nonmetastatic thyroid tumors (TCRdb year 2020). Study-level background: The researchers compared repertoires between peripheral blood samples and tumor or nodule tissue samples from patients with malignant or benign thyroid disease. Summary of the overall study and its limitations: In both blood and tumor samples, malignant tumors were reported to have significantly higher TCR beta diversity than benign nodules.

CDR1 and CDR2 (SGHAT, FQNNGV) derive from the germline V gene. Inclusive of the bounding cysteine and phenylalanine, the CDR3 is 16 residues long. CDR3 DNA is the only sequence kept; it has 48 bases, read in frame from the first base. From V the trimming removes 5 bases and from J it removes 0 bases, while the gene matches leave 4 bases of the junction unaccounted for. Before undergoing thyroid surgery, none of the patients had been given any kind of treatment. Using T-cell receptor beta sequencing, the study looked back at clinical samples from patients collected from about 2011 to 2019. The sequencing input was blood. The clonotype was recovered from a female donor with papillary thyroid cancer or a benign thyroid nodule (not recorded which). Some clones in this sample may be carry-over from other donors' samples. The V gene is TRBV11-2 and the J gene is TRBJ2-1, and 10 bases in between align with TRBD2. The DNA reads as follows: TGTGCCAGCAGCCGGCCTAGCGGGGGCTCCTACAATGAGCAGTTCTTC. Translated, this is CASSRPSGGSYNEQFF.